The 24 T cell receptor beta chains in this list originate from one sample, sequenced in a study of shared clonotypes between healthy human individuals. Terminally differentiated effector memory CD45RA+ cells were excluded by CCR7 positive selection of CD45RO-negative cells. Profiled with immunoSEQ multiplex PCR; TCRdb holds only in-frame clones, not every one. The sample contains 600,000 or so clones, 95% to 98% of which appear only once. Sequenced sample: naive CD8+ T cells sorted from blood. The receptors here all came from a man aged 30 to 39 in good health.

The chain recombines TRBV5-6 with TRBJ1-2; TRBD1 aligns across 8 bases. The trim removed 0 bases at V and 7 bases at J, leaving 11 bases unmatched. Germline CDR1 SGHDT, CDR2 YYEEEE. The CDR3 extends over 16 amino acids. The DNA of the CDR3 is TGTGCCAGCAGCTTGGATGCCCCGGGACAGGTTCTTGGCTACACCTTC. Encoded protein: CASSLDAPGQVLGYTF.

The chain employs TRBV6-1 and TRBJ2-1, with D perhaps being TRBD1 or TRBD2 (5 bases each). The V end lost 6 bases, the J end lost 8 bases, and 17 bases lay between the germline ends. Germline V gene data show CDR1 as MNHNS and CDR2 as SASEGT. The CDR3 contains 14 residues. CDR3 DNA sequence: TGTGCCAGCAGGACTTTGGGGGTTTACGATGAGCAGTTCTTC. It translates to CASRTLGVYDEQFF.

V and J are TRBV29-1 and TRBJ2-7; TRBD2 might be the D (5 bases). Germline CDR1 is SQVTM and CDR2 is ANQGSEA. The CDR3 loop spans 15 amino acids. V dropped 6 bases and J dropped 0 bases, with 18 bases sitting between them. The CDR3 protein is CSVEGTSGLSYEQYF. In DNA, the CDR3 is TGCAGCGTCGAGGGCACGAGCGGCCTCTCCTACGAGCAGTACTTC.

V usage is TRBV7-2 and J usage is TRBJ2-5; the match to TRBD2 covers 9 bases. Germline loops: CDR1 SGHTA, CDR2 FQGNSA. The V and J ends lost 1 base and 7 bases, in that order; junction bases with no gene match: 16. The CDR3 covers 18 residues. The CDR3 sequence is CASSLGPGREGRSGTQYF. Written as DNA, the CDR3 is TGTGCCAGCAGCTTAGGCCCTGGGCGGGAGGGCCGATCGGGGACCCAGTACTTC. Full variable domain (missing parts from reference TRBV7-2 and TRBJ2-5): GAGVSQSPSNKVTEKGKDVELRCDPISGHTALYWYRQSLGQGLEFLIYFQGNSAPDKSGLPSDRFSAERTGGSVSTLTIQRTQQEDSAVYLCASSLGPGREGRSGTQYFGPGTRLLVL.

This chain uses TRBV21-1 with TRBJ2-1; the table's D call, TRBD1, has no DNA check behind it. TRBV21-1 is marked as a pseudogene. The CDR3 sequence is 22 residues long. The CDR3 nucleotides read TGTGCCAGCAGCAAAGATGCGTGGGCGGGACAGGGGGAAAGAAACTCCTACAATGAGCAGTTCTTC. The encoded protein is CASSKDAWAGQGERNSYNEQFF.

This chain links TRBV7-9 with TRBJ1-5; D not resolved. The V gene lost 3 bases and the J gene lost 4 bases, with 10 bases spanning the gap. Looked up from germline, CDR1 is SEHNR and CDR2 is FQNEAQ (reference sequence). The CDR3 covers 14 residues. As DNA, the CDR3 is TGTGCCAGCAGCTTTGGGCTGCTAAATCAGCCCCAGCATTTT. Residues: CASSFGLLNQPQHF.

This chain joins TRBV7-6 and TRBJ2-5; tentative D call: TRBD2 (5 bases). Germline lookup yields CDR1 SGHVS and CDR2 FNYEAQ. V was clipped by 2 bases and J by 4 bases, with 14 bases between them. This CDR3 region has 15 residues. The CDR3 is CASSLFGGGAETQYF. The CDR3 nucleotides read TGTGCCAGCAGCTTATTTGGCGGAGGAGCAGAGACCCAGTACTTC.

The chain couples TRBV4-1 to TRBJ2-5; 9 bases align to TRBD2. The length of the CDR3 is 18 residues. The J segment lost 5 bases and the V segment lost 0 bases, leaving 13 bases of the junction unmatched. CDR1 is MGHRA and CDR2 is YSYEKL in the germline V gene. The CDR3 coding sequence is TGCGCCAGCAGCCAAGATCAGGTAGCGGGGGCTCCCGCGGAGACCCAGTACTTC. Its protein product is CASSQDQVAGAPAETQYF.

This clone was counted once. CDR3 nucleotides: TGTGCCATCAGTGATATGGAGAGGGACAGGGGGCAGGTCAAAAACATTCAGTACTTC. Translated, it gives CAISDMERDRGQVKNIQYF. The chain couples TRBV10-3 to TRBJ2-4; TRBD1 matches 12 bases. The CDR3 loop spans 19 amino acids. V trimming: 3 bases; J trimming: 3 bases; junction bases outside the gene matches: 12. Germline V lookup: CDR1 ENHRY, CDR2 SYGVKD.

The chain carries TRBV27 and TRBJ2-3; D is unclear. The germline V and J ends were trimmed by 3 bases and 3 bases, with 13 bases remaining between them. CDR3 length: 15 amino acids. The V gene's germline CDR1 is MNHEY and CDR2 SMNVEV (reference sequence). Here the CDR3 reads CASSFAQARTDTQYF. In DNA form, the CDR3 reads TGTGCCAGCAGTTTTGCGCAGGCGAGAACAGATACGCAGTATTTT.

V is TRBV13 and J is TRBJ2-7, with 11 bases identical to TRBD2. There are 18 residues in the CDR3. CDR1 is PRHDT and CDR2 is FYEKMQ in the germline V gene (reference sequence). The ends lost 5 bases at V and 1 base at J; junction bases unmatched: 13. CDR3 sequence: CASSAVGTSGMLSYEQYF. The CDR3 nucleotides are TGTGCCAGCAGCGCCGTAGGGACTAGCGGTATGTTATCCTACGAGCAGTACTTC. The full variable domain, rest sourced from reference TRBV13 and TRBJ2-7, is AAGVIQSPRHLIKEKRETATLKCYPIPRHDTVYWYQQGPGQDPQFLISFYEKMQSDKGSIPDRFSAQQFSDYHSELNMSSLELGDSALYFCASSAVGTSGMLSYEQYFGPGTRLTVT.

For the CDR3, the DNA is TGTGCCTGGAGTTACGGGGGCCTCTACGAGCAGTACTTC. It encodes CAWSYGGLYEQYF. This rearrangement joins TRBV30 to TRBJ2-7; D may be TRBD1 or TRBD2 (6 bases each). The CDR3 contains 13 residues. The germline gives CDR1 GTSNPN, CDR2 SVGIG (reference sequence). V lost 2 bases and J 3 bases, leaving 11 bases between the germline ends. Based on the CDR3 plus reference TRBV30 and TRBJ2-7, the full variable domain is SQTIHQWPATLVQPVGSPLSLECTVEGTSNPNLYWYRQAAGRGLQLLFYSVGIGQISSEVPQNLSASRPQDRQFILSSKKLLLSDSGFYLCAWSYGGLYEQYFGPGTRLTVT.

The V call is TRBV18, the J call TRBJ2-7; 9 bases line up with TRBD1. J gave up 2 bases and V 3 bases, and 11 bases lay outside the gene matches. The CDR3 covers 17 residues. Germline CDR1 and CDR2: KGHSH and LQKENI. The CDR3 reads CASSPTKGQGGPYEQYF. For the CDR3, the DNA is TGTGCCAGCTCACCGACTAAGGGACAGGGTGGCCCCTACGAGCAGTACTTC. Drawing the rest from reference TRBV18 and TRBJ2-7, the complete variable domain is NAGVMQNPRHLVRRRGQEARLRCSPMKGHSHVYWYRQLPEEGLKFMVYLQKENIIDESGMPKERFSAEFPKEGPSILRIQQVVRGDSAAYFCASSPTKGQGGPYEQYFGPGTRLTVT.

The V and J genes are TRBV7-9 and TRBJ2-1; 12 positions match TRBD2. The CDR3 totals 16 residues. Per the germline V gene, CDR1 is SEHNR and CDR2 is FQNEAQ (reference sequence). V was clipped by 5 bases and J by 3 bases; unmatched bases: 5. CDR3 sequence reads: CASSHPTSGGYNEQFF. CDR3 coding DNA: TGTGCCAGCAGCCATCCGACTAGCGGGGGCTACAATGAGCAGTTCTTC.

On this clone: The same CDR3 can be traced to other DNA sequences in this sample. This chain uses TRBV6-6 with TRBJ1-1; no definite D call. The CDR3 covers 14 residues. Trimming took 2 bases from V and 1 from J, leaving 8 bases between them. Germline lookup yields CDR1 MNHNY and CDR2 SVGAGI (reference sequence). CDR3 bases: TGTGCCAGCAGTTACGCCGGACGGAACACTGAAGCTTTCTTT. It yields the protein CASSYAGRNTEAFF.

This clone was recorded once. The J gene is TRBJ2-1, the V gene TRBV4-1; no reliable D call. The germline V and J ends were trimmed by 4 bases and 4 bases, with 14 bases remaining between them. Germline loops: CDR1 MGHRA, CDR2 YSYEKL. This CDR3 has 15 amino acids. The CDR3 loop reads CASSLVYADYNEQFF. The CDR3 region has the DNA TGCGCCAGCAGCCTGGTTTATGCGGATTACAATGAGCAGTTCTTC.

The V and J genes are TRBV7-8 and TRBJ1-4; TRBD1 agrees at 7 bases. CDR1 and CDR2 from the germline V gene are SGHVS and FQNEAQ. CDR3 length: 16 residues. V shed 1 base and J 8 bases; nucleotides not matched to a gene: 10. The CDR3 spells CASSLVGTVFQEKLFF. In DNA, the CDR3 is TGTGCCAGCAGCTTAGTAGGGACAGTTTTTCAGGAAAAACTGTTTTTT.

The chain combines TRBV4-1 with TRBJ2-7; the match to TRBD2 covers 7 bases. V lost 1 base to trimming and J lost 6 bases; unmatched junction nucleotides: 6. The CDR3 spans 14 residues. Germline CDR1 reads MGHRA; CDR2 reads YSYEKL. CDR3 loop: CASSQVGGSPEQYF. The CDR3 nucleotides read TGCGCCAGCAGCCAAGTGGGGGGGAGTCCCGAGCAGTACTTC.

This rearrangement joins TRBV6-5 to TRBJ2-3; 10 bases agree with TRBD2. The CDR3 is 14 amino acids. Losses at the gene ends were 4 bases for V and 3 bases for J; bases not matched to a gene: 1. Germline V lookup: CDR1 MNHEY, CDR2 SVGAGI. The CDR3 reads CASSSSGSTDTQYF. As DNA, the CDR3 is TGTGCCAGCAGTTCTAGCGGGAGTACAGATACGCAGTATTTT.

This clone was found once. The J gene is TRBJ2-1, the V gene TRBV11-2; 13 bases agree with TRBD2. This CDR3 region has 15 residues. The germline V gene has CDR1 SGHAT and CDR2 FQNNGV. V lost 4 bases to trimming and J lost 7 bases; unmatched junction nucleotides: 4. For the CDR3, the DNA is TGTGCCAGCAGCTCCGGGACTAGCGGGACAAATGAGCAGTTCTTC. It encodes CASSSGTSGTNEQFF. Drawing the rest from reference TRBV11-2 and TRBJ2-1, the complete variable domain is EAGVAQSPRYKIIEKRQSVAFWCNPISGHATLYWYQQILGQGPKLLIQFQNNGVVDDSQLPKDRFSAERLKGVDSTLKIQPAKLEDSAVYLCASSSGTSGTNEQFFGPGTRLTVL.

This sequence joins TRBV27 and TRBJ2-7, with D tentatively TRBD1 or TRBD2 (6 bases each). The V end was cut by 6 bases, the J end by 5 bases, with 17 bases between. The CDR3 spans 14 residues. CDR1 is MNHEY, CDR2 SMNVEV, per germline (reference sequence). The CDR3 DNA is TGTGCCAGCAGGTTAGGAGGGGGTGGCAACGAGCAGTACTTC. It encodes CASRLGGGGNEQYF.

With regard to this clone: The sample holds other DNA sequences that translate to the same CDR3. The chain combines TRBV7-9 with TRBJ2-7; D uncertain. Germline V gene sequence: CDR1 SEHNR, CDR2 FQNEAQ (reference sequence). This CDR3 comprises 14 residues. Trimming pared 1 base from V and 6 bases from J, leaving 13 bases between. CDR3: CASSLVETLGEQYF. Written as DNA, the CDR3 is TGTGCCAGCAGCTTAGTTGAAACCCTCGGCGAGCAGTACTTC.

The V and J genes are TRBV29-1 and TRBJ2-1; D not resolved. The V end lost 0 bases, the J end lost 1 base, and 10 bases lay between the germline ends. Germline loops: CDR1 SQVTM, CDR2 ANQGSEA. The CDR3 has 15 residues. In DNA, the CDR3 is TGCAGCGTTGAAGAACAAGCGACGTCCTACAATGAGCAGTTCTTC. Translation: CSVEEQATSYNEQFF.

V is TRBV10-3 and J is TRBJ1-1, with unresolved D. CDR3 length: 15 amino acids. Germline V gives CDR1 ENHRY, CDR2 SYGVKD. The V and J ends lost 3 bases and 0 bases respectively, with 11 bases between them. The CDR3 DNA follows: TGTGCCATCAGTGACGTACACTCAGTGAACACTGAAGCTTTCTTT. Residues: CAISDVHSVNTEAFF.